This T cell receptor beta chain was sequenced in a study of regulatory T cells in long-lasting Graves disease. Findings and caveats of the study: Favored gene segments in persistent disease were TRBV28, TRBJ1-2 and TRBJ2-5. More public clonotypes were shared by persistent patients (fewer than 3,000) than by new patients (about 970).

The CDR3 loop spans 13 amino acids. V dropped 6 bases and J dropped 14; count of bases not matched to a gene: 12. Germline assignment: CDR1 SNHLY and CDR2 FYNNEI. To make TCR beta libraries, researchers used iRepertoire HTBI primers and Arm-PCR of CDR3 regions. TCRdb re-derived calls from the multiplex PCR reads in MiXCR, one entry per CDR3 protein. The sample shows about 240,000 distinct CDR3 sequences, 20% to 25% of them seen only once. Ten or more counts support this clonotype. Its antigen is still unknown. Time point indicated: newly diagnosed GD, antithyroid drugs for less than 3 months. PBMC-extracted RNA yielded the TCR library. Each patient gave Nine milliliters of EDTA-anticoagulated peripheral blood.

The sample consisted of peripheral blood mononuclear cells (PBMCs), taken at new diagnosis, from a patient treated with antithyroid drugs. The TCR comes from a female donor with Graves disease. The rearrangement links TRBV2 to TRBJ1-5, with 8 bases identical to TRBD1. The CDR3 reads CASRGPGTGGEHF. DNA of the CDR3: TGTGCCAGCAGGGGTCCCGGGACAGGCGGGGAGCATTTT.